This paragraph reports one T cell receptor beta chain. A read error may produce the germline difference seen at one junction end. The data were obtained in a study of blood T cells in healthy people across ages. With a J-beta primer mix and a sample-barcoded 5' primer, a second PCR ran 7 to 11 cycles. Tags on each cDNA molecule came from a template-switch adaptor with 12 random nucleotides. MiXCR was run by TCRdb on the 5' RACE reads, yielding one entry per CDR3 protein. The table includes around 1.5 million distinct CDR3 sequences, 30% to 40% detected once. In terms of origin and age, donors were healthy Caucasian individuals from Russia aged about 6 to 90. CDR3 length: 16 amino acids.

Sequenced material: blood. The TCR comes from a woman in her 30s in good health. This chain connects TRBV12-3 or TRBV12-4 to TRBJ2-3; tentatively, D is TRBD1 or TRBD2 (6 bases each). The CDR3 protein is CTSSLGYGGSTDTQYF. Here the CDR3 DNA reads TGTACCAGCAGTTTGGGCTACGGGGGCAGCACAGATACGCAGTATTTT.